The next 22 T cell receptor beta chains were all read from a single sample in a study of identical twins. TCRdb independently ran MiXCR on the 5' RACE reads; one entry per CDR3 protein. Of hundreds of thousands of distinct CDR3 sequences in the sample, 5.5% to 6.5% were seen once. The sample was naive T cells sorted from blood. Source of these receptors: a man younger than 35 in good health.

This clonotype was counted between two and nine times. As DNA, the CDR3 is TGCGCCAGCAGCTCCGCCGGGACTAGGGGCAATGAGCAGTTCTTC. Translating gives CASSSAGTRGNEQFF. This rearrangement joins TRBV5-1 to TRBJ2-1; the match to TRBD2 covers 8 bases. Germline V lookup: CDR1 SGHRS, CDR2 YFSETQ. The junction had 8 bases not matched to a gene; V was cut back by 3 bases and J by 6 bases. The CDR3 extends over 15 amino acids.

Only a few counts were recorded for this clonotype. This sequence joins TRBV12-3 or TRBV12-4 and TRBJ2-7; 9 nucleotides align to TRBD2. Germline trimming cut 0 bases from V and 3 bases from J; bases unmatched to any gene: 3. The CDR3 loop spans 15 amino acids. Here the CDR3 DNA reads TGTGCCAGCAGTTTAGCTAGCGGGAGTAACTACGAGCAGTACGTC. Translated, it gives CASSLASGSNYEQYV.

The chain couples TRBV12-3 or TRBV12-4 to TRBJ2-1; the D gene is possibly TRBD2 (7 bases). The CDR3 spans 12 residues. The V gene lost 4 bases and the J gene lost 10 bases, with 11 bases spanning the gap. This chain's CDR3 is CASSWSGGEQFF. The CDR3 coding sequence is TGTGCCAGCAGTTGGTCGGGGGGCGAGCAGTTCTTC.

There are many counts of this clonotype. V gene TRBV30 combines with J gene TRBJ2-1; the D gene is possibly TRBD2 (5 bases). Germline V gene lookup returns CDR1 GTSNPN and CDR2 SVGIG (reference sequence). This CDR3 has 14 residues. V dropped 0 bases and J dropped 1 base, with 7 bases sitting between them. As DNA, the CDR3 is TGTGCCTGGAGTGTATCGGGGTCCTACAATGAGCAGTTCTTC. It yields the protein CAWSVSGSYNEQFF.

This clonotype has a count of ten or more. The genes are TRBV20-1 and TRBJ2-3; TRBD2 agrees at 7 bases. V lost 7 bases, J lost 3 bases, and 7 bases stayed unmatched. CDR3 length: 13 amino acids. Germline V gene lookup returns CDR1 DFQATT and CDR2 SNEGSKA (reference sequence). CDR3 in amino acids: CSVPGLRTDTQYF. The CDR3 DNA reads TGCAGTGTACCGGGACTACGGACAGATACGCAGTATTTT.

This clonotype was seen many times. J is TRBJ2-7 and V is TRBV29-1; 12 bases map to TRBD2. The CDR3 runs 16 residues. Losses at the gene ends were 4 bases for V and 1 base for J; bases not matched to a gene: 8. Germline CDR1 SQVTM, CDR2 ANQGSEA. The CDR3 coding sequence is TGCAGCGTTGTGGCGACTAGCGGGAGAATATCCTACGAGCAGTACTTC. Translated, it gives CSVVATSGRISYEQYF.

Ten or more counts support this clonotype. In DNA form, the CDR3 reads TGCAGCGTTGAAGAAGGGGGCGCGAACATTCAGTACTTC. Amino acids: CSVEEGGANIQYF. This chain joins TRBV29-1 and TRBJ2-4, with TRBD1 matching over 7 bases. CDR1 SQVTM and CDR2 ANQGSEA come from the germline V gene. The CDR3 totals 13 residues. Losses at the gene ends were 0 bases for V and 7 bases for J; bases not matched to a gene: 3.

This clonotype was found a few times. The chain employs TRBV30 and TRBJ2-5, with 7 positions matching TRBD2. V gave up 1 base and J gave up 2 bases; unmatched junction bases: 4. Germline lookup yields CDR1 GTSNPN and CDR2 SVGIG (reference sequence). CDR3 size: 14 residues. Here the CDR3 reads CAWSGWGGQETQYF. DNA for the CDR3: TGTGCCTGGAGTGGGTGGGGAGGGCAAGAGACCCAGTACTTC.

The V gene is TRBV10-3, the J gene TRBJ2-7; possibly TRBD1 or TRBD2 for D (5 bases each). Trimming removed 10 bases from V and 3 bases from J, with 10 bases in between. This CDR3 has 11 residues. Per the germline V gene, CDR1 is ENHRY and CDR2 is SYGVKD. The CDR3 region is CATRDGYEQYF. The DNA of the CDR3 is TGTGCCACCCGGGACGGCTACGAGCAGTACTTC.

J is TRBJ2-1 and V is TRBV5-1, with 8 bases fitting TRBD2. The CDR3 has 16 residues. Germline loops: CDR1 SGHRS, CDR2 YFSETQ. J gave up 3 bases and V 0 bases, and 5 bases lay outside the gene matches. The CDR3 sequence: CASSLASSGGYNEQFF. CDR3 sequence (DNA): TGCGCCAGCAGCTTGGCCTCAAGCGGGGGCTACAATGAGCAGTTCTTC.

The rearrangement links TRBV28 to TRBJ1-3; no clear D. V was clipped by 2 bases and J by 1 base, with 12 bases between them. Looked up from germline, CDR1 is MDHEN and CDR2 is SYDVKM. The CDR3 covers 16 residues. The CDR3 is CASSLTFVGSGNTIYF. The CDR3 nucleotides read TGTGCCAGCAGTTTAACCTTCGTGGGGTCTGGAAACACCATATATTTT.

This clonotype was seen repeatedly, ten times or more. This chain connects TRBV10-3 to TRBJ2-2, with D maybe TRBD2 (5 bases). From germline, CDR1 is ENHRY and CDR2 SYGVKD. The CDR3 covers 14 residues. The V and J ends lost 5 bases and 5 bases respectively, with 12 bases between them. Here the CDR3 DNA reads TGTGCCATCAGTAGCGGACTGCTGACCGGGGAGCTGTTTTTT. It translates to CAISSGLLTGELFF.

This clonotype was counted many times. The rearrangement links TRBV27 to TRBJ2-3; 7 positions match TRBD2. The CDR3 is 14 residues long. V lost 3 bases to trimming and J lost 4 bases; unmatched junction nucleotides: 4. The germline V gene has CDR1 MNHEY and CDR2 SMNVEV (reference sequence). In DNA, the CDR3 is TGTGCCAGCAGTTTCGCAGGGAGGGCAGATACGCAGTATTTT. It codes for CASSFAGRADTQYF.

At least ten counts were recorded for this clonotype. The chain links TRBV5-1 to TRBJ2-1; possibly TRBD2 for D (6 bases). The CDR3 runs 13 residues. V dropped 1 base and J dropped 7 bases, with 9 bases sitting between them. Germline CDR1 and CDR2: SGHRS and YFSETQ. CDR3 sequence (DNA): TGCGCCAGCAGCTTGAGCCGGGGGAATGAGCAGTTCTTC. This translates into CASSLSRGNEQFF.

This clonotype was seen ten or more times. Here the CDR3 reads CASSLLGDLGNEQFF. CDR3 coding DNA: TGTGCCAGCAGTTTATTGGGGGACCTGGGGAATGAGCAGTTCTTC. The V and J genes are TRBV27 and TRBJ2-1; the D gene could be TRBD1 or TRBD2 (5 bases each). With 1 base removed from V and 7 bases from J, the gap between germline ends came to 14 bases. This CDR3 has 15 residues. Germline lookup yields CDR1 MNHEY and CDR2 SMNVEV (reference sequence).

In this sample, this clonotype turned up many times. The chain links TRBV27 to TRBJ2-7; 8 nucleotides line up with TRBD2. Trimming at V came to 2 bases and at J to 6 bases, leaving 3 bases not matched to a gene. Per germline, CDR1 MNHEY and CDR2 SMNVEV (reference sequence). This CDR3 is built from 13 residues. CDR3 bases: TGTGCCAGCAGTTTAGCGGGAGGTGGCGAGCAGTACTTC. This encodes CASSLAGGGEQYF.

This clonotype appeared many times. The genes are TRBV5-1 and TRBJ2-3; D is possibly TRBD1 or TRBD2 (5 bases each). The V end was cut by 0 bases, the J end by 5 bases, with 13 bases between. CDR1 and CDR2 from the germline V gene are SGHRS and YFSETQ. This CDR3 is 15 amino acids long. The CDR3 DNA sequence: TGCGCCAGCAGCTTGGCCGGCCAGAGGGGAGATACGCAGTATTTT. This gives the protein CASSLAGQRGDTQYF.

CDR3 protein: CASRTDSSYNEQFF. The CDR3 DNA follows: TGTGCCAGCAGGACGGACAGTTCCTACAATGAGCAGTTCTTC. The rearrangement uses TRBV6-1 and TRBJ2-1, with D tentatively TRBD1 (6 bases). The CDR3 is made up of 14 amino acids. V was cut by 6 bases and J by 1 base, with 10 bases left in between. The germline gives CDR1 MNHNS, CDR2 SASEGT.

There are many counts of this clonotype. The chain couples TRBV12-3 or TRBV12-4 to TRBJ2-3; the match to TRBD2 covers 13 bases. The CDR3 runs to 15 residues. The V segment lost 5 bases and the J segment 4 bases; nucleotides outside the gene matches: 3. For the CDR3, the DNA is TGTGCCAGCAGTAAAGGACTAGCGGGAGCAGATACGCAGTATTTT. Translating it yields CASSKGLAGADTQYF.

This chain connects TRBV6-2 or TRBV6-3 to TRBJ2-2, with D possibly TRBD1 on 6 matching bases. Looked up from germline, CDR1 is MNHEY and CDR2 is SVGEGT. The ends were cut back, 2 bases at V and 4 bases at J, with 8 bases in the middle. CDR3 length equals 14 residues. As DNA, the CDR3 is TGTGCCAGCAGTTACACAGGGATCACCGGGGAGCTGTTTTTT. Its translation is CASSYTGITGELFF.

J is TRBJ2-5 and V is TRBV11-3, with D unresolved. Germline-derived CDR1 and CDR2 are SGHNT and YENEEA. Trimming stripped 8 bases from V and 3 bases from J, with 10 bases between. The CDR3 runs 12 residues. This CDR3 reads CASGTTEETQYF. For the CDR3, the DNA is TGTGCCAGCGGCACTACCGAAGAGACCCAGTACTTC.

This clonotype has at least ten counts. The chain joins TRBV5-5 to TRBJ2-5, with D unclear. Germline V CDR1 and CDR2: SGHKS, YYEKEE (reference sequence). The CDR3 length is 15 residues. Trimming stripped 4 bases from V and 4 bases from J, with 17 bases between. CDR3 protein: CASSDIGSVAETQYF. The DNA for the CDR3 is TGTGCCAGCAGCGACATCGGATCAGTAGCAGAGACCCAGTACTTC. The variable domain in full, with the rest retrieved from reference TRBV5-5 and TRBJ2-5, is DAGVTQSPTHLIKTRGQQVTLRCSPISGHKSVSWYQQVLGQGPQFIFQYYEKEERGRGNFPDRFSARQFPNYSSELNVNALLLGDSALYLCASSDIGSVAETQYFGPGTRLLVL.